This T cell receptor (beta chain) was retrieved from a study of T-cell reconstitution after alpha-beta-depleted transplantation in children. Study-level results: In some patients, recipient T cells and intrathymic progenitors surviving conditioning explained high day-60 diversity. About two months after transplant, alpha-beta T cells reportedly came from several hundred expanded graft clones. T cells produced anew were the main source of T-cell counts and diversity one year after transplant.

A word on this clonotype: Its antigen is as yet unknown. This clone may be a read error of a much larger clone one base away.

A TCRbeta library incorporating unique molecular identifiers was prepared. TCRdb re-analysed the PCR reads in MiXCR, keeping a single row per CDR3 protein. The sample comprises some 550,000 distinct CDR3 sequences, approximately 22% of which are singletons, and roughly 14% rests with the top ten. The V end lost 3 bases, the J end lost 4 bases, and 4 bases lay between the germline ends. This CDR3 has 11 residues. The germline V gene has CDR1 SGHTA and CDR2 FQGNSA. The TCR was taken from a boy in the first two years of life who had a stem cell transplant for acute myeloid leukemia, so the T cells may come from the graft donor. Sequences were derived from PBMCs, mostly from graft donor cells, sampled 360 days after TCRalphabeta/CD19-depleted stem cell transplant. This chain joins TRBV7-2 and TRBJ2-7; D is unresolved. The CDR3 spells CASSLKYEQYF. In DNA, the CDR3 is TGTGCCAGCAGCTTGAAATACGAGCAGTACTTC.